The 19 T cell receptor beta chains below all came from one sample that was sequenced in a study of cytomegalovirus exposure and HLA in healthy donors. The PCR used 60 Vbeta and 13 Jbeta primers. Profiled with immunoSEQ multiplex PCR; TCRdb holds only in-frame clones, not every one. The sample yields some 140,000 clones, roughly three quarters seen once. The sequencing sample was made of PBMCs. The source of these receptors is a man aged 25-45 years in good health and CMV-seronegative.

This rearrangement joins TRBV4-2 to TRBJ2-1; 9 positions agree with TRBD2. The J segment lost 8 bases and the V segment lost 0 bases, leaving 11 bases of the junction unmatched. There are 17 residues in the CDR3. Per germline, CDR1 LGHNA and CDR2 YNFKEQ. CDR3 residues: CASSQDGWREGWDEQFF. The CDR3 coding sequence is TGTGCCAGCAGCCAAGATGGGTGGCGGGAGGGGTGGGATGAGCAGTTCTTC.

V gene TRBV4-1 combines with J gene TRBJ2-1; TRBD2 matches 7 bases. Germline loops: CDR1 MGHRA, CDR2 YSYEKL. V lost 4 bases and J lost 6; bases outside the gene matches: 12. This CDR3 contains 16 residues. The CDR3 nucleotides are TGCGCCAGCAGCCCCCCTATTGGCGGGAGATCCAATGAGCAGTTCTTC. Its protein is CASSPPIGGRSNEQFF.

The CDR3 sequence: CASNPGGSDYEQYF. The DNA for the CDR3 is TGTGCCAGCAATCCGGGGGGTAGCGACTACGAGCAGTACTTC. This rearrangement joins TRBV25-1 to TRBJ2-7, with 7 positions matching TRBD2. This CDR3 comprises 14 residues. Germline assignment: CDR1 MGHDK and CDR2 SYGVNS. J gave up 3 bases and V 7 bases, and 9 bases lay outside the gene matches.

The rearrangement links TRBV7-2 to TRBJ1-3; TRBD1 agrees at 8 bases. CDR3 length equals 15 residues. Germline CDR1 and CDR2: SGHTA and FQGNSA. Germline trimming cut 3 bases from V and 1 base from J; bases unmatched to any gene: 2. This chain's CDR3 is CASSLDRASGNTIYF. CDR3 coding DNA: TGTGCCAGCAGCTTGGACAGGGCGTCTGGAAACACCATATATTTT.

V gene TRBV2 combines with J gene TRBJ2-5, with TRBD1 matching over 9 bases. CDR1 and CDR2 (germline): SNHLY, FYNNEI. J lost 4 bases, V lost 6 bases, and 9 bases had no gene match. This CDR3 has 15 amino acids. CDR3 amino acids: CASSPDRGTRETQYF. In nucleotides, the CDR3 is TGTGCCAGCAGCCCTGACAGGGGGACCCGAGAGACCCAGTACTTC.

This chain links TRBV6-5 with TRBJ1-2; no reliable D call. The V end was cut by 0 bases, the J end by 3 bases, with 5 bases between. In germline, CDR1 is MNHEY, CDR2 SVGAGI. The CDR3 loop spans 13 amino acids. The CDR3 sequence: CASSYSEYYGYTF. CDR3 DNA: TGTGCCAGCAGTTACTCCGAGTACTATGGCTACACCTTC.

The gene calls are TRBV14 and TRBJ2-3; perhaps TRBD2 as D (5 bases). There are 16 residues in the CDR3. The germline gives CDR1 SGHDN, CDR2 FVKESK. Trimming removed 6 bases at V and 2 bases at J, with 18 bases between. CDR3 in DNA: TGTGCCAGCAGACCCTCGGGGAGCGCAGCCACAGATACGCAGTATTTT. This sequence encodes CASRPSGSAATDTQYF.

The chain employs TRBV11-2 and TRBJ1-1; no reliable D call. CDR3 length: 12 residues. Trimming shortened V by 0 bases and J by 4 bases, and 3 bases separated the two germline ends. The germline V gene has CDR1 SGHAT and CDR2 FQNNGV. The CDR3 spells CASSLDRTEAFF. CDR3 bases: TGTGCCAGCAGCTTAGATCGCACTGAAGCTTTCTTT.

This chain connects TRBV6-6 to TRBJ1-5, with D possibly being TRBD1 (5 bases). The CDR3 is 14 residues long. Trimming left V 8 bases short and J 0 bases short, with 11 bases between. CDR1 is MNHNY and CDR2 is SVGAGI in the germline V gene (reference sequence). CDR3 coding DNA: TGTGCCAGCGGGACTGCAGATAGCAATCAGCCCCAGCATTTT. It specifies CASGTADSNQPQHF.

This chain joins TRBV27 and TRBJ1-4, with D unresolved. CDR1 and CDR2 (germline): MNHEY, SMNVEV (reference sequence). The CDR3 loop spans 16 amino acids. Deletions cut 2 bases from V and 0 bases from J, with 10 bases between. CDR3 sequence: CASSLRPRTTNEKLFF. The CDR3 DNA reads TGTGCCAGCAGTTTACGCCCCAGAACAACTAATGAAAAACTGTTTTTT.

On this clone: The junction does not match germline at one end; this may be a read error. The rearrangement uses TRBV7-9 and TRBJ2-1; tentative D call: TRBD2 (5 bases). CDR1 and CDR2 (germline): SEHNR, FQNEAQ (reference sequence). The CDR3 is 12 residues long. The CDR3 region is CSSSLEDSEQFF. CDR3 nucleotide sequence: TGTTCCAGCAGCTTAGAGGACTCTGAGCAGTTCTTC.

The J gene is TRBJ2-6, the V gene TRBV5-1; D possibly corresponds to TRBD1 (6 bases). The germline V gene encodes CDR1 SGHRS and CDR2 YFSETQ. Trimming cost V 1 base and J 0 bases, with 14 bases left between them. This CDR3 is built from 18 residues. The CDR3 region has the DNA TGCGCCAGCAGCTTGAGGGGGTTGCCGCACTCTGGGGCCAACGTCCTGACTTTC. Translation: CASSLRGLPHSGANVLTF. Full variable domain (missing parts from reference TRBV5-1 and TRBJ2-6): KAGVTQTPRYLIKTRGQQVTLSCSPISGHRSVSWYQQTPGQGLQFLFEYFSETQRNKGNFPGRFSGRQFSNSRSEMNVSTLELGDSALYLCASSLRGLPHSGANVLTFGAGSRLTVL.

V gene TRBV2 combines with J gene TRBJ2-1; 12 bases map to TRBD2. The J segment lost 4 bases and the V segment lost 7 bases, leaving 2 bases of the junction unmatched. Germline V lookup: CDR1 SNHLY, CDR2 FYNNEI. The CDR3 is 14 amino acids. This chain's CDR3 is CASTGLAGYNEQFF. In nucleotides, the CDR3 is TGTGCCAGCACCGGACTAGCGGGGTACAATGAGCAGTTCTTC.

The J gene is TRBJ2-7, the V gene TRBV7-9; D is possibly TRBD2 (6 bases). The ends were cut back, 0 bases at V and 7 bases at J, with 13 bases in the middle. The CDR3 has 14 amino acids. Germline CDR1 and CDR2: SEHNR and FQNEAQ (reference sequence). For the CDR3, the DNA is TGTGCCAGCAGCTTAGCGGTCCCGGGGAGGGAGCAGTACTTC. It codes for CASSLAVPGREQYF.

This clone was observed once. This chain connects TRBV19 to TRBJ1-2; D is ambiguous. The CDR3 has 13 amino acids. The germline V gene has CDR1 LNHDA and CDR2 SQIVND (reference sequence). Trimming took 6 bases from V and 7 from J, leaving 15 bases between them. This CDR3 reads CASSRVFAPGYTF. The CDR3 nucleotides read TGTGCCAGTAGCCGGGTCTTTGCTCCTGGCTACACCTTC.

The V and J genes are TRBV28 and TRBJ2-5; 10 positions match TRBD2. The CDR3 length is 15 residues. Trimming cost V 5 bases and J 5 bases; bases outside gene matches: 8. Germline assignment: CDR1 MDHEN and CDR2 SYDVKM. CDR3 sequence reads: CASSPGTSAGETQYF. CDR3 nucleotide sequence: TGTGCCAGCAGTCCCGGGACTAGCGCGGGTGAGACCCAGTACTTC.

The chain carries TRBV28 and TRBJ2-5, with D perhaps matching TRBD1 (6 bases). Trimming removed 4 bases from V and 4 bases from J, with 10 bases in between. The CDR3 is 13 amino acids. CDR1 and CDR2 (germline): MDHEN, SYDVKM. DNA of the CDR3: TGTGCCAGCAGTTCCCACAGGGTAGAGACCCAGTACTTC. Translating gives CASSSHRVETQYF.

J is TRBJ1-1 and V is TRBV30; D is uncertain. The V and J ends lost 3 bases and 2 bases respectively, with 10 bases between them. Germline CDR1 and CDR2: GTSNPN and SVGIG (reference sequence). The CDR3 contains 13 residues. The CDR3 region is CAWSDQFNTEAFF. Written as DNA, the CDR3 is TGTGCCTGGAGCGATCAGTTTAACACTGAAGCTTTCTTT.

This clone has more than one count but fewer than ten. The J gene is TRBJ1-1, the V gene TRBV28; D not resolved. V was trimmed by 3 bases and J by 6 bases, leaving 8 bases between them. Germline V gives CDR1 MDHEN, CDR2 SYDVKM. The CDR3 has 12 amino acids. CDR3 amino acids: CASSLQDAEAFF. The CDR3, as DNA: TGTGCCAGCAGTTTGCAGGATGCTGAAGCTTTCTTT.